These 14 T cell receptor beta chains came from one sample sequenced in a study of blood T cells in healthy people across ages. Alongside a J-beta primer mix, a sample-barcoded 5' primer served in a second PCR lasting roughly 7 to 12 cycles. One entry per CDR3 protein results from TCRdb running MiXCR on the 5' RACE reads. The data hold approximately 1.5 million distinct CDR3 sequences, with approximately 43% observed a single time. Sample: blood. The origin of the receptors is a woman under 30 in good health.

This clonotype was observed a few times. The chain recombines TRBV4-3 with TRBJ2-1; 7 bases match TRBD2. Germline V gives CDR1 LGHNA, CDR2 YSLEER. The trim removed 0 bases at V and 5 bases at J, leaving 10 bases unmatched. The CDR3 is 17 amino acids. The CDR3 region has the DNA TGCGCCAGCAGCCAAGACCTCCGCGGGAGAACGAACAATGAGCAGTTCTTC. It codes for CASSQDLRGRTNNEQFF.

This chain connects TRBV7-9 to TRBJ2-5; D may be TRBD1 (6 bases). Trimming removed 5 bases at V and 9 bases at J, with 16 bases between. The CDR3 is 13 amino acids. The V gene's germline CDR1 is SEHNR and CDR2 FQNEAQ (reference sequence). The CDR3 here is CASSKGDKRPQYF. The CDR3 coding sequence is TGTGCCAGCAGCAAGGGGGACAAGAGACCCCAGTACTTC.

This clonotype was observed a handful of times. The CDR3 DNA sequence: TGTGCCAGCAGCCTTCGGGACAGCGACACCTACGAGCAGTACTTC. Its protein is CASSLRDSDTYEQYF. The gene calls are TRBV9 and TRBJ2-7; 7 bases fit TRBD1. The J segment lost 2 bases and the V segment lost 4 bases, leaving 9 bases of the junction unmatched. The CDR3 spans 15 residues. Germline loops: CDR1 SGDLS, CDR2 YYNGEE.

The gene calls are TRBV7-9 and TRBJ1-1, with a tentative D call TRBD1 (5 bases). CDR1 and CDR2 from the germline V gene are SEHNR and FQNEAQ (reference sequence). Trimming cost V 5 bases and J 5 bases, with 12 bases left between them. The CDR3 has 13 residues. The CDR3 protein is CASSVTGPTEAFF. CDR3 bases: TGTGCCAGCAGCGTAACAGGACCGACTGAAGCTTTCTTT.

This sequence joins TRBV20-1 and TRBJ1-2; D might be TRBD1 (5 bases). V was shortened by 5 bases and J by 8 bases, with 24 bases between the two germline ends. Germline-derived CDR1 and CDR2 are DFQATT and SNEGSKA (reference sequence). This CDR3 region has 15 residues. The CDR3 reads CSAGSSSKTVTGYTF. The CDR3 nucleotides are TGCAGTGCTGGTTCATCCTCTAAGACAGTCACCGGCTACACCTTC.

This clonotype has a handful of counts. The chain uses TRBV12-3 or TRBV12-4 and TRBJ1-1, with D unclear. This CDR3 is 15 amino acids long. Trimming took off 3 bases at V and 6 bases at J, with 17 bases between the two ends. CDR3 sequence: CASSLRYHTDAEAFF. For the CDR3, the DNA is TGTGCCAGCAGTTTGCGGTACCACACCGACGCTGAAGCTTTCTTT.

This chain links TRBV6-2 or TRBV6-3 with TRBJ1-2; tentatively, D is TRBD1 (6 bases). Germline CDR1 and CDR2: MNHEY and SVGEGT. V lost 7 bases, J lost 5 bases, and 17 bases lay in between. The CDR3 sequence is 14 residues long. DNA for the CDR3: TGTGCCAGCACGGACAGATCAAGAGGTTATGGCTACACCTTC. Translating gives CASTDRSRGYGYTF.

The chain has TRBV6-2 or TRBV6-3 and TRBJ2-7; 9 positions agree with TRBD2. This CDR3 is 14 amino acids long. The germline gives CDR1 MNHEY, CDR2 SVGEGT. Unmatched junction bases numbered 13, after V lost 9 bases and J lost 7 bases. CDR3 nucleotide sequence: TGTGCCAGTATAAGCGGGGGGTCCTACAATGAGCAGTACTTC. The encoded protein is CASISGGSYNEQYF.

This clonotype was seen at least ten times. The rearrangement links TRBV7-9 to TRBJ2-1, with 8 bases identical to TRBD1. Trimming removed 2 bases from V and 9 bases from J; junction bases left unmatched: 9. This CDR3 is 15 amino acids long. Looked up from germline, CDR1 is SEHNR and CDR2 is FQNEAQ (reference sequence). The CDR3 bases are TGTGCCAGCAGCTTAAAAGAGACAGGGGAGGTTGAGCAGTTCTTC. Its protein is CASSLKETGEVEQFF.

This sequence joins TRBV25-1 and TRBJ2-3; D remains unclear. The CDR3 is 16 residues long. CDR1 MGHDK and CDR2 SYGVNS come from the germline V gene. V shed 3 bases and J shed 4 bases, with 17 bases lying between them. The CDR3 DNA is TGTGCCAGCAGTGATGGAGCTAGTAATTTGGCAGATACGCAGTATTTT. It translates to CASSDGASNLADTQYF. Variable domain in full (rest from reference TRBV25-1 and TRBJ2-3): EADIYQTPRYLVIGTGKKITLECSQTMGHDKMYWYQQDPGMELHLIHYSYGVNSTEKGDLSSESTVSRIRTEHFPLTLESARPSHTSQYLCASSDGASNLADTQYFGPGTRLTVL.

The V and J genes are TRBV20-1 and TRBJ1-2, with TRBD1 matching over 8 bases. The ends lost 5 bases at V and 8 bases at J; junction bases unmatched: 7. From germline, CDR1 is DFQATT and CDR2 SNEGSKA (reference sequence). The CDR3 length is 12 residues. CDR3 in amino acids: CSAVDRGRGYTF. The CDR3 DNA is TGCAGTGCTGTCGACAGGGGTCGGGGCTACACCTTC.

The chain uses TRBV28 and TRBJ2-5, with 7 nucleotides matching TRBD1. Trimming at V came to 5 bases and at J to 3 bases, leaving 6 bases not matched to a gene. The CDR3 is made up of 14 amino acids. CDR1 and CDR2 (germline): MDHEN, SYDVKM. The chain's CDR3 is CASSVTGTEETQYF. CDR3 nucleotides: TGTGCCAGCAGTGTTACCGGGACAGAAGAGACCCAGTACTTC.

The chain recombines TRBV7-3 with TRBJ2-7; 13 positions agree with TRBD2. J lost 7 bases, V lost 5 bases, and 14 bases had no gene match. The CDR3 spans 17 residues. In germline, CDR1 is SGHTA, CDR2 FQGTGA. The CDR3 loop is CASSVLAGGVNNNEQYF. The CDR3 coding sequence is TGTGCCAGCAGCGTACTAGCGGGAGGGGTCAACAACAATGAGCAGTACTTC.

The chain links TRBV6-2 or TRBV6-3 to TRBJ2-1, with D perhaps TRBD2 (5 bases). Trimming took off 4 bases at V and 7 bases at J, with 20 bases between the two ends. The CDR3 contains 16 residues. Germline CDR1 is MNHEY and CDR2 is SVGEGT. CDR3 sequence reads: CASSFPPGRGQNEQFF. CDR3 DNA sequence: TGTGCCAGCAGTTTCCCGCCGGGTCGGGGTCAGAATGAGCAGTTCTTC.